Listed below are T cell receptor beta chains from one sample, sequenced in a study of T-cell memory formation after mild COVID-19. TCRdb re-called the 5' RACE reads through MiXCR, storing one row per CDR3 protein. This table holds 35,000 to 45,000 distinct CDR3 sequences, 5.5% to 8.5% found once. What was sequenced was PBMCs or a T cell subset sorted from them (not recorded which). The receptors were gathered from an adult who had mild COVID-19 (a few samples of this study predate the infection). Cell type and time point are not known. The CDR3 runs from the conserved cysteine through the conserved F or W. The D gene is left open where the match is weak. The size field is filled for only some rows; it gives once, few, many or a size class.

CDR3aa: CASRPPSSGSKTQYF
CDR3nt: TGTGCCAGCAGACCCCCGTCTAGCGGGAGCAAGACCCAGTACTTC
abundance: few
j_gene: TRBJ2-5
d_gene: TRBD2
v_gene: TRBV6-1

CDR3aa: CASRRDRNYGYTF
CDR3nt: TGTGCCAGCAGAAGGGACCGGAACTATGGCTACACCTTC
abundance: NA
j_gene: TRBJ1-2
d_gene: NA
v_gene: TRBV6-5

CDR3aa: CASSLQTGGAGYTF
CDR3nt: TGTGCCAGCAGCTTGCAGACAGGGGGCGCCGGCTACACCTTC
abundance: few
j_gene: TRBJ1-2
d_gene: TRBD1
v_gene: TRBV7-2

CDR3aa: CASSRDRAAEQYF
CDR3nt: TGTGCCAGCAGTCGGGACAGGGCTGCCGAGCAGTACTTC
abundance: few
j_gene: TRBJ2-7
d_gene: TRBD1
v_gene: TRBV12-3/TRBV12-4

CDR3aa: CASSSRPRNTEAFF
CDR3nt: TGTGCCAGCAGTTCCCGACCCCGGAACACTGAAGCTTTCTTT
abundance: NA
j_gene: TRBJ1-1
d_gene: NA
v_gene: TRBV27

CDR3aa: CASSQGLAEKQETQYF
CDR3nt: TGTGCCAGCAGCCAGGGACTAGCGGAAAAACAAGAGACCCAGTACTTC
abundance: many
j_gene: TRBJ2-5
d_gene: TRBD2
v_gene: TRBV4-2

CDR3aa: CASSPGLAALGTQYF
CDR3nt: TGTGCCAGCAGCCCGGGACTAGCGGCGTTGGGGACCCAGTACTTC
abundance: many
j_gene: TRBJ2-5
d_gene: TRBD2
v_gene: TRBV14

CDR3aa: CASSLTSATPYNEQFF
CDR3nt: TGTGCCAGCAGCCTGACTAGCGCAACCCCCTACAATGAGCAGTTCTTC
abundance: NA
j_gene: TRBJ2-1
d_gene: TRBD2
v_gene: TRBV6-2/TRBV6-3

CDR3aa: CASSPLRGLAGLNTGELFF
CDR3nt: TGTGCCAGCAGCCCACTACGGGGACTAGCGGGGCTAAACACCGGGGAGCTGTTTTTT
abundance: NA
j_gene: TRBJ2-2
d_gene: TRBD2
v_gene: TRBV14

CDR3aa: CASSSGVSSYEQYF
CDR3nt: TGTGCCAGCAGTTCCGGGGTCAGCTCCTACGAGCAGTACTTC
abundance: many
j_gene: TRBJ2-7
d_gene: NA
v_gene: TRBV12-3/TRBV12-4

CDR3aa: CASGGTSGNTGELFF
CDR3nt: TGTGCCAGCGGGGGGACTAGCGGAAACACCGGGGAGCTGTTTTTT
abundance: many
j_gene: TRBJ2-2
d_gene: TRBD2
v_gene: TRBV2

CDR3aa: CASSFRESDYGYTF
CDR3nt: TGTGCCAGCAGCTTTCGGGAGTCTGACTATGGCTACACCTTC
abundance: NA
j_gene: TRBJ1-2
d_gene: NA
v_gene: TRBV7-8

CDR3aa: CASSPAVGEQFF
CDR3nt: TGTGCCAGCAGCCCTGCTGTTGGCGAGCAGTTCTTC
abundance: many
j_gene: TRBJ2-1
d_gene: NA
v_gene: TRBV7-9

CDR3aa: CASTNYNEQFF
CDR3nt: TGTGCCAGCACCAACTACAATGAGCAGTTCTTC
abundance: many
j_gene: TRBJ2-1
d_gene: NA
v_gene: TRBV7-2

CDR3aa: CASSPTLTSALYYEQYF
CDR3nt: TGCGCCAGCAGCCCCACATTGACCAGCGCGCTGTACTACGAGCAGTACTTC
abundance: many
j_gene: TRBJ2-7
d_gene: NA
v_gene: TRBV4-1

CDR3aa: CASSLVYPNTEAFF
CDR3nt: TGTGCCAGCAGCTTGGTATATCCGAACACTGAAGCTTTCTTT
abundance: NA
j_gene: TRBJ1-1
d_gene: NA
v_gene: TRBV5-6

CDR3aa: CSVVLGADIQYF
CDR3nt: TGCAGCGTTGTTCTGGGGGCAGACATTCAGTACTTC
abundance: few
j_gene: TRBJ2-4
d_gene: NA
v_gene: TRBV29-1

CDR3aa: CASSLTREETQYF
CDR3nt: TGTGCCAGCAGCTTAACAAGGGAGGAGACCCAGTACTTC
abundance: many
j_gene: TRBJ2-5
d_gene: NA
v_gene: TRBV7-3

CDR3aa: CASSYRGKNTGELFF
CDR3nt: TGTGCCAGCAGTTACAGGGGGAAGAACACCGGGGAGCTGTTTTTT
abundance: many
j_gene: TRBJ2-2
d_gene: TRBD1
v_gene: TRBV11-2

CDR3aa: CASRQGRNTGELFF
CDR3nt: TGTGCCAGCAGACAGGGGCGAAACACCGGGGAGCTGTTTTTT
abundance: many
j_gene: TRBJ2-2
d_gene: TRBD1
v_gene: TRBV12-3/TRBV12-4

CDR3aa: CASSYSGGRGEKLFF
CDR3nt: TGTGCCAGCAGTTACTCGGGGGGCCGAGGGGAAAAACTGTTTTTT
abundance: few
j_gene: TRBJ1-4
d_gene: NA
v_gene: TRBV6-5

CDR3aa: CASSLAVSSNEQFF
CDR3nt: TGTGCCAGCAGTTTGGCGGTTAGCAGCAATGAGCAGTTCTTC
abundance: many
j_gene: TRBJ2-1
d_gene: NA
v_gene: TRBV12-3/TRBV12-4

CDR3aa: CSASGLGGGSLYEQYF
CDR3nt: TGCAGTGCTAGTGGTCTGGGCGGGGGTTCCCTCTACGAGCAGTACTTC
abundance: NA
j_gene: TRBJ2-7
d_gene: TRBD2
v_gene: TRBV20-1

CDR3aa: CASSSLTGANTGELFF
CDR3nt: TGTGCCAGCAGTTCTTTGACAGGGGCGAACACCGGGGAGCTGTTTTTT
abundance: many
j_gene: TRBJ2-2
d_gene: TRBD1
v_gene: TRBV6-6

CDR3aa: CASRSTGTNEKLFF
CDR3nt: TGTGCCAGCAGATCGACAGGGACTAATGAAAAACTGTTTTTT
abundance: few
j_gene: TRBJ1-4
d_gene: TRBD1
v_gene: TRBV7-9

CDR3aa: CASSVEKGGEGETQYF
CDR3nt: TGTGCCAGCAGCGTAGAAAAGGGCGGCGAGGGGGAGACCCAGTACTTC
abundance: few
j_gene: TRBJ2-5
d_gene: NA
v_gene: TRBV9

CDR3aa: CASSARSASQGIQYF
CDR3nt: TGTGCCAGCAGCGCCCGCTCTGCCTCCCAGGGGATTCAGTACTTC
abundance: many
j_gene: TRBJ2-4
d_gene: NA
v_gene: TRBV5-5

CDR3aa: CASTLSGGANTEAFF
CDR3nt: TGTGCCAGCACCCTTAGTGGGGGAGCGAACACTGAAGCTTTCTTT
abundance: few
j_gene: TRBJ1-1
d_gene: NA
v_gene: TRBV11-3

CDR3aa: CASSSKYEQYF
CDR3nt: TGTGCCAGCAGTTCGAAATACGAGCAGTACTTC
abundance: many
j_gene: TRBJ2-7
d_gene: NA
v_gene: TRBV12-3/TRBV12-4

CDR3aa: CASSLMGNGADTQYF
CDR3nt: TGTGCCAGCAGCTTAATGGGGAATGGGGCAGATACGCAGTATTTT
abundance: medium-sized
j_gene: TRBJ2-3
d_gene: NA
v_gene: TRBV7-2

CDR3aa: CASSLGLGDTGELFF
CDR3nt: TGTGCCAGCAGTTTGGGATTGGGGGACACCGGGGAGCTGTTTTTT
abundance: NA
j_gene: TRBJ2-2
d_gene: NA
v_gene: TRBV28

CDR3aa: CASSLEAGGIYEQYF
CDR3nt: TGTGCCAGCAGCTTAGAAGCGGGGGGCATATACGAGCAGTACTTC
abundance: few
j_gene: TRBJ2-7
d_gene: TRBD2
v_gene: TRBV7-2

CDR3aa: CASSPSTGGNTEAFF
CDR3nt: TGTGCCAGCAGTCCTTCGACAGGGGGAAACACTGAAGCTTTCTTT
abundance: few
j_gene: TRBJ1-1
d_gene: TRBD1
v_gene: TRBV27

CDR3aa: CASSQDWGGTGETQYF
CDR3nt: TGCGCCAGCAGCCAAGATTGGGGCGGGACTGGAGAGACCCAGTACTTC
abundance: few
j_gene: TRBJ2-5
d_gene: NA
v_gene: TRBV4-1

CDR3aa: CASSGIAGAGEQYF
CDR3nt: TGTGCCAGCAGCGGTATAGCGGGAGCGGGCGAGCAGTACTTC
abundance: NA
j_gene: TRBJ2-7
d_gene: TRBD2
v_gene: TRBV7-2

CDR3aa: CASSLRTVSNQPQHF
CDR3nt: TGTGCCAGCAGCTTGCGAACAGTCAGCAATCAGCCCCAGCATTTT
abundance: many
j_gene: TRBJ1-5
d_gene: NA
v_gene: TRBV5-5

CDR3aa: CASSLSSGLMTDTQYF
CDR3nt: TGTGCCAGCAGCTTATCAAGTGGCCTCATGACAGATACGCAGTATTTT
abundance: many
j_gene: TRBJ2-3
d_gene: NA
v_gene: TRBV7-9

CDR3aa: CASSVGPPAGEQFF
CDR3nt: TGTGCCAGCAGTGTGGGGCCCCCCGCTGGTGAGCAGTTCTTC
abundance: few
j_gene: TRBJ2-1
d_gene: NA
v_gene: TRBV2

CDR3aa: CASSPTRNRQFF
CDR3nt: TGTGCCAGCAGCCCCACAAGGAACCGGCAGTTCTTC
abundance: few
j_gene: TRBJ2-1
d_gene: NA
v_gene: TRBV14

CDR3aa: CASSIEPGNRNEQFF
CDR3nt: TGTGCCAGTAGTATAGAACCTGGGAACAGGAACGAGCAGTTCTTC
abundance: NA
j_gene: TRBJ2-1
d_gene: NA
v_gene: TRBV19

CDR3aa: CASSQTGGSLIPYNEQFF
CDR3nt: TGTGCCAGCAGTCAGACAGGGGGCTCTTTGATTCCTTACAATGAGCAGTTCTTC
abundance: NA
j_gene: TRBJ2-1
d_gene: TRBD1
v_gene: TRBV27

CDR3aa: CASSPTLRNEQFF
CDR3nt: TGTGCCAGCAGCCCTACCCTCCGAAATGAGCAGTTCTTC
abundance: many
j_gene: TRBJ2-1
d_gene: NA
v_gene: TRBV7-9

CDR3aa: CASSEISGRFSNQPQHF
CDR3nt: TGTGCCAGCAGTGAAATTTCCGGGAGATTCAGCAATCAGCCCCAGCATTTT
abundance: NA
j_gene: TRBJ1-5
d_gene: NA
v_gene: TRBV2

CDR3aa: CASSPLLLGTSRPYNEQFF
CDR3nt: TGTGCCAGCAGCCCACTATTATTGGGGACTAGTCGGCCCTACAATGAGCAGTTCTTC
abundance: few
j_gene: TRBJ2-1
d_gene: TRBD2
v_gene: TRBV11-2

CDR3aa: CASSQGSGYEKLFF
CDR3nt: TGTGCCAGCAGCCAGGGCTCGGGATATGAAAAACTGTTTTTT
abundance: NA
j_gene: TRBJ1-4
d_gene: NA
v_gene: TRBV7-8

CDR3aa: CASSLLGGPQHF
CDR3nt: TGTGCCAGCAGCTTATTGGGGGGACCCCAGCATTTT
abundance: many
j_gene: TRBJ1-5
d_gene: NA
v_gene: TRBV11-2

CDR3aa: CATSDPAGGSGYEQYF
CDR3nt: TGTGCCACCAGTGACCCTGCGGGGGGTTCAGGTTACGAGCAGTACTTC
abundance: few
j_gene: TRBJ2-7
d_gene: TRBD2
v_gene: TRBV24-1

CDR3aa: CASVRDRGPETQYF
CDR3nt: TGTGCCAGCGTAAGGGACAGGGGCCCTGAGACGCAGTATTTT
abundance: many
j_gene: TRBJ2-3
d_gene: TRBD1
v_gene: TRBV6-1

CDR3aa: CASKGYGGPLSYNEQFF
CDR3nt: TGTGCCAGCAAAGGGTACGGGGGCCCGCTCTCCTACAATGAGCAGTTCTTC
abundance: few
j_gene: TRBJ2-1
d_gene: NA
v_gene: TRBV6-2/TRBV6-3

CDR3aa: CAISETPRAEGYTF
CDR3nt: TGTGCCATCAGTGAAACCCCCAGGGCAGAAGGCTACACCTTC
abundance: many
j_gene: TRBJ1-2
d_gene: NA
v_gene: TRBV10-3

CDR3aa: CASSRTVSYEQYF
CDR3nt: TGTGCCAGCAGTCGGACGGTCTCCTACGAGCAGTACTTC
abundance: many
j_gene: TRBJ2-7
d_gene: NA
v_gene: TRBV12-3/TRBV12-4

CDR3aa: CASSLDIEAFF
CDR3nt: TGTGCCAGCAGCTTGGACATTGAAGCTTTCTTT
abundance: many
j_gene: TRBJ1-1
d_gene: NA
v_gene: TRBV5-6

CDR3aa: CASSFETNTGELFF
CDR3nt: TGTGCCAGCAGTTTTGAAACGAACACCGGGGAGCTGTTTTTT
abundance: few
j_gene: TRBJ2-2
d_gene: NA
v_gene: TRBV12-3/TRBV12-4

CDR3aa: CATSRAATNEKLFF
CDR3nt: TGTGCCACCAGCAGAGCCGCAACTAATGAAAAACTGTTTTTT
abundance: many
j_gene: TRBJ1-4
d_gene: NA
v_gene: TRBV15

CDR3aa: CASSEVDTGELFF
CDR3nt: TGTGCCAGCAGTGAAGTGGACACCGGGGAGCTGTTTTTT
abundance: NA
j_gene: TRBJ2-2
d_gene: NA
v_gene: TRBV2

CDR3aa: CATSRDWGRETQYF
CDR3nt: TGTGCCACCAGCAGAGATTGGGGGCGAGAGACCCAGTACTTC
abundance: many
j_gene: TRBJ2-5
d_gene: NA
v_gene: TRBV15

CDR3aa: CASSFASGGTVTGELFF
CDR3nt: TGTGCCAGCAGCTTTGCTAGCGGGGGGACGGTCACCGGGGAGCTGTTTTTT
abundance: many
j_gene: TRBJ2-2
d_gene: TRBD2
v_gene: TRBV5-5

CDR3aa: CASSRGGGVYEQYF
CDR3nt: TGCGCCAGCAGCCGCGGAGGAGGGGTATACGAGCAGTACTTC
abundance: many
j_gene: TRBJ2-7
d_gene: NA
v_gene: TRBV4-1